Following are 28 T cell receptor beta chains from one sample sequenced in a study of cytomegalovirus exposure and HLA in healthy donors. Amplification used 60 Vbeta primers and 13 Jbeta primers. Assay used: immunoSEQ multiplex PCR; TCRdb lists only in-frame clones, some missing. Of about 160,000 clones detected, roughly 79% appear once; the ten largest clones hold 13%. Specimen: PBMCs. These receptors came from a woman aged 50 to 60 in good health and CMV-seronegative.

The genes are TRBV7-3 and TRBJ1-6, with D uncertain. This CDR3 is built from 13 residues. CDR1 is SGHTA, CDR2 FQGTGA, per germline. V was clipped by 5 bases and J by 10 bases, with 12 bases between them. The CDR3 nucleotides read TGTGCCAGCAGCCCCGGGTCGAGGTCACCCCTCCACTTT. Residues: CASSPGSRSPLHF. Based on the CDR3 plus reference TRBV7-3 and TRBJ1-6, the full variable domain is GAGVSQTPSNKVTEKGKYVELRCDPISGHTALYWYRQSLGQGPEFLIYFQGTGAADDSGLPNDRFFAVRPEGSVSTLKIQRTERGDSAVYLCASSPGSRSPLHFGNGTRLTVT.

The rearrangement joins TRBV2 to TRBJ1-3; D possibly corresponds to TRBD1 (6 bases). CDR3 size: 15 residues. Germline CDR1 and CDR2: SNHLY and FYNNEI. V was shortened by 4 bases and J by 4 bases, with 14 bases between the two germline ends. The CDR3 is CASSAVRTEGNTIYF. The CDR3 nucleotides are TGTGCCAGCAGTGCCGTACGGACAGAAGGAAACACCATATATTTT. The whole variable domain, filled in from reference TRBV2 and TRBJ1-3, reads EPEVTQTPSHQVTQMGQEVILRCVPISNHLYFYWYRQILGQKVEFLVSFYNNEISEKSEIFDDQFSVERPDGSNFTLKIRSTKLEDSAMYFCASSAVRTEGNTIYFGEGSWLTVV.

This clone occurred a few times. The rearrangement uses TRBV7-9 and TRBJ1-2; TRBD1 aligns across 7 bases. Germline CDR1 is SEHNR and CDR2 is FQNEAQ (reference sequence). V shed 5 bases, J shed 1 base, and the junction held 4 bases outside the gene matches. The CDR3 is 14 residues long. The CDR3 DNA sequence: TGTGCCAGCAGCCTGGGACAGCATAACTATGGCTACACCTTC. Translation: CASSLGQHNYGYTF.

This clone has more than one count but fewer than ten. V gene TRBV5-4 combines with J gene TRBJ2-3; TRBD2 matches at 10 bases. Germline loops: CDR1 SGHNT, CDR2 YYREEE (reference sequence). The V and J ends lost 1 base and 5 bases, in that order; junction bases with no gene match: 7. There are 16 residues in the CDR3. CDR3 sequence reads: CASSLRLAGVGDTQYF. CDR3 nucleotide sequence: TGTGCCAGCAGCTTGAGGCTAGCGGGGGTTGGAGATACGCAGTATTTT.

The chain carries TRBV18 and TRBJ2-3, with 10 nucleotides matching TRBD1. Germline V gene lookup returns CDR1 KGHSH and CDR2 LQKENI. CDR3 length: 15 residues. J lost 1 base, V lost 3 bases, and 1 base had no gene match. The CDR3 region has the DNA TGTGCCAGCTCACCGGGACAGGGGCGCACAGATACGCAGTATTTT. Its translation: CASSPGQGRTDTQYF.

This clone came up once. The chain links TRBV7-8 to TRBJ1-6; TRBD1 might be the D (5 bases). Trimming shortened V by 3 bases and J by 10 bases, and 16 bases separated the two germline ends. Germline CDR1 is SGHVS and CDR2 is FQNEAQ. This CDR3 is 15 amino acids long. This CDR3 reads CASSLNHRDSSPLHF. The CDR3 DNA reads as TGTGCCAGCAGCTTGAATCATCGGGACTCCTCACCCCTCCACTTT.

This chain uses TRBV11-3 with TRBJ2-1; the D is unclear. With 5 bases removed from V and 5 bases from J, the gap between germline ends came to 13 bases. CDR1 and CDR2 from the germline V gene are SGHNT and YENEEA. The CDR3 runs 14 residues. For the CDR3, the DNA is TGTGCCAGCAGCCCTAAGACAATGCACAATGAGCAGTTCTTC. It translates to CASSPKTMHNEQFF. The whole variable domain, remainder taken from reference TRBV11-3 and TRBJ2-1, is EAGVVQSPRYKIIEKKQPVAFWCNPISGHNTLYWYLQNLGQGPELLIRYENEEAVDDSQLPKDRFSAERLKGVDSTLKIQPAELGDSAVYLCASSPKTMHNEQFFGPGTRLTVL.

The chain uses TRBV6-1 and TRBJ2-5; 10 bases match TRBD1. The end of the DNA is better explained by TRBJ2-7, so the J call may be wrong. The CDR3 extends over 15 amino acids. Germline V gene data show CDR1 as MNHNS and CDR2 as SASEGT. CDR3: CASSEGQGRAYEQYF. CDR3 nucleotides: TGTGCCAGCAGTGAGGGACAGGGGAGGGCCTACGAGCAGTACTTC.

The table lists this clone with a count of one. The J gene is TRBJ2-1, the V gene TRBV19; 7 bases match TRBD1. Germline values: CDR1 LNHDA, CDR2 SQIVND (reference sequence). The CDR3 sequence is 17 residues long. V dropped 6 bases and J dropped 7; count of bases not matched to a gene: 18. CDR3 residues: CASSELDRADLGNEQFF. The CDR3 DNA is TGTGCCAGTAGCGAACTTGACAGGGCCGATCTTGGAAATGAGCAGTTCTTC.

The genes are TRBV29-1 and TRBJ1-4, with a possible D match to TRBD1 (5 bases). V gave up 3 bases and J gave up 8 bases, with 13 bases separating them. Germline V gene sequence: CDR1 SQVTM, CDR2 ANQGSEA. The CDR3 has 13 amino acids. As DNA, the CDR3 is TGCAGCGTTGACCCAGGGCTAAACGAAAAACTGTTTTTT. Translation gives CSVDPGLNEKLFF.

This chain joins TRBV6-4 and TRBJ2-7, with 12 positions matching TRBD2. The germline gives CDR1 MRHNA, CDR2 SNTAGT. The CDR3 loop spans 14 amino acids. V shed 9 bases and J 2 bases; nucleotides not matched to a gene: 5. The CDR3 region is CARETSGGPYEQYF. The DNA for the CDR3 is TGTGCCAGAGAGACTAGCGGGGGACCCTACGAGCAGTACTTC.

The chain uses TRBV18 and TRBJ1-2; D remains ambiguous. The ends were cut back, 3 bases at V and 2 bases at J, with 13 bases in the middle. This CDR3 comprises 15 residues. Germline CDR1 is KGHSH and CDR2 is LQKENI. The CDR3 here is CASSPGREPNYGYTF. The CDR3 coding sequence is TGTGCCAGCTCACCCGGGAGGGAGCCAAACTATGGCTACACCTTC.

The rearrangement uses TRBV19 and TRBJ2-2; no definite D call. The CDR3 extends over 12 amino acids. The V gene lost 3 bases and the J gene lost 6 bases, with 5 bases spanning the gap. CDR1 and CDR2 (germline): LNHDA, SQIVND (reference sequence). CDR3 bases: TGTGCCAGTAGTATTCGGGCCGGGGAGCTGTTTTTT. Its protein product is CASSIRAGELFF. The entire variable domain, with the rest obtained from reference TRBV19 and TRBJ2-2, is as follows: DGGITQSPKYLFRKEGQNVTLSCEQNLNHDAMYWYRQDPGQGLRLIYYSQIVNDFQKGDIAEGYSVSREKKESFPLTVTSAQKNPTAFYLCASSIRAGELFFGEGSRLTVL.

The rearrangement joins TRBV5-5 to TRBJ2-3; D might be TRBD1 (6 bases). The V gene lost 1 base and the J gene lost 0 bases, with 12 bases spanning the gap. The CDR3 has 16 amino acids. Germline CDR1 reads SGHKS; CDR2 reads YYEKEE (reference sequence). Here the CDR3 DNA reads TGTGCCAGCAGCTTGAAAGGGGGAATAAGCACAGATACGCAGTATTTT. Translated, it gives CASSLKGGISTDTQYF. Together with reference TRBV5-5 and TRBJ2-3, the CDR3 gives the full variable domain: DAGVTQSPTHLIKTRGQQVTLRCSPISGHKSVSWYQQVLGQGPQFIFQYYEKEERGRGNFPDRFSARQFPNYSSELNVNALLLGDSALYLCASSLKGGISTDTQYFGPGTRLTVL.

The CDR3 DNA sequence: TGTGCCACCAGCGCCGGGACAGGAGATGCAACTAATGAAAAACTGTTTTTT. This encodes CATSAGTGDATNEKLFF. The V and J genes are TRBV15 and TRBJ1-4, with 8 positions matching TRBD1. The CDR3 loop spans 17 amino acids. The V gene end was trimmed by 5 bases and the J gene end by 0 bases; junction bases not matched to a gene: 8. Germline V lookup: CDR1 LNHNV, CDR2 YYDKDF (reference sequence).

Note on this clone: The junction shows a germline mismatch at one end, possibly a read error. The chain employs TRBV6-6 and TRBJ2-5; D perhaps matches TRBD2 (5 bases). The J call is in doubt because the DNA end fits TRBJ2-7 better. CDR3 length: 12 amino acids. Germline V gene sequence: CDR1 MNHNY, CDR2 SVGAGI (reference sequence). For the CDR3, the DNA is TGTGCCTGCAGTCCCCTCACTAGCGAGCAGTACTTC. It specifies CACSPLTSEQYF.

The V and J genes are TRBV7-9 and TRBJ1-4, with D possibly being TRBD1 (5 bases). Germline V gene sequence: CDR1 SEHNR, CDR2 FQNEAQ (reference sequence). This CDR3 has 15 amino acids. The V end lost 1 base, the J end lost 4 bases, and 10 bases lay between the germline ends. CDR3 nucleotides: TGTGCCAGCAGCTTAGGACAGACAGATAATGAAAAACTGTTTTTT. Translation: CASSLGQTDNEKLFF.

There are a few counts of this clone. V gene TRBV12-5 combines with J gene TRBJ1-1; D is uncertain. The germline V and J ends were trimmed by 6 bases and 5 bases, with 7 bases remaining between them. The CDR3 has 11 amino acids. Germline-derived CDR1 and CDR2 are LGHNT and FRNRAP. The CDR3: CASGGGTEAFF. CDR3 in DNA: TGTGCTAGTGGAGGCGGGACTGAAGCTTTCTTT.

The CDR3 sequence is CASSLAGGYTGELFF. The CDR3 region has the DNA TGTGCCAGCAGCTTGGCAGGAGGATACACCGGGGAGCTGTTTTTT. The chain employs TRBV5-4 and TRBJ2-2; tentatively, D is TRBD2 (5 bases). Trimming took off 0 bases at V and 3 bases at J, with 9 bases between the two ends. Germline CDR1 SGHNT, CDR2 YYREEE (reference sequence). The CDR3 length is 15 residues.

CDR3 sequence: CSTRQGDYGYTF. DNA for the CDR3: TGCAGCACCAGACAGGGTGACTATGGCTACACCTTC. V is TRBV29-1 and J is TRBJ1-2; 7 bases align to TRBD1. The J segment lost 3 bases and the V segment lost 8 bases, leaving 6 bases of the junction unmatched. The CDR3 has 12 amino acids. Germline values: CDR1 SQVTM, CDR2 ANQGSEA. Together with reference TRBV29-1 and TRBJ1-2, the CDR3 gives the full variable domain: SAVISQKPSRDICQRGTSLTIQCQVDSQVTMMFWYRQQPGQSLTLIATANQGSEATYESGFVIDKFPISRPNLTFSTLTVSNMSPEDSSIYLCSTRQGDYGYTFGSGTRLTVV.

The rearrangement links TRBV29-1 to TRBJ2-3; 11 bases map to TRBD2. Germline V gene lookup returns CDR1 SQVTM and CDR2 ANQGSEA. Germline trimming cut 6 bases from V and 4 bases from J; bases unmatched to any gene: 3. This CDR3 comprises 13 residues. In DNA form, the CDR3 reads TGCAGCGTCGTACTAGCGGGGGCAGATACGCAGTATTTT. This encodes CSVVLAGADTQYF.

The chain employs TRBV16 and TRBJ1-2; the D is unclear. V was cut by 5 bases and J by 3 bases, with 7 bases left in between. Germline CDR1 KGHSY, CDR2 FQNENV. This CDR3 has 12 residues. The CDR3 bases are TGTGCCAGCAGCTCGGGAGACTATGGCTACACCTTC. It specifies CASSSGDYGYTF.

This chain links TRBV5-1 with TRBJ2-3, with 9 nucleotides matching TRBD2. The CDR3 has 15 residues. Germline values: CDR1 SGHRS, CDR2 YFSETQ. With 0 bases clipped from V and 5 bases from J, the junction kept 4 bases outside the gene matches. The chain's CDR3 is CASSLERGDGDTQYF. The CDR3 nucleotides are TGCGCCAGCAGCTTGGAGCGGGGGGACGGAGATACGCAGTATTTT.

This chain uses TRBV2 with TRBJ1-2; D possibly corresponds to TRBD1 (5 bases). Deletions cut 6 bases from V and 6 bases from J, with 14 bases between. The CDR3 has 13 amino acids. Germline CDR1 reads SNHLY; CDR2 reads FYNNEI. Here the CDR3 DNA reads TGTGCCAGCAGGAACCAGGGAAAGCATGGCTACACCTTC. It specifies CASRNQGKHGYTF. Filled out from reference TRBV2 and TRBJ1-2, the complete variable domain reads EPEVTQTPSHQVTQMGQEVILRCVPISNHLYFYWYRQILGQKVEFLVSFYNNEISEKSEIFDDQFSVERPDGSNFTLKIRSTKLEDSAMYFCASRNQGKHGYTFGSGTRLTVV.

The chain carries TRBV29-1 and TRBJ2-5; 9 bases fit TRBD1. With 3 bases clipped from V and 7 bases from J, the junction kept 9 bases outside the gene matches. Germline CDR1 reads SQVTM; CDR2 reads ANQGSEA. There are 14 residues in the CDR3. CDR3 sequence: CSVEPGQGFGTQYF. The CDR3, as DNA: TGCAGCGTTGAGCCGGGACAGGGCTTTGGGACCCAGTACTTC.

The chain has TRBV2 and TRBJ1-4, with TRBD1 matching 7 bases. The CDR3 contains 14 residues. The V gene end was trimmed by 4 bases and the J gene end by 5 bases; junction bases not matched to a gene: 4. Germline CDR1 SNHLY, CDR2 FYNNEI. The CDR3 region is CASSVRGQNEKLFF. The CDR3 DNA follows: TGTGCCAGCAGTGTCAGGGGACAGAATGAAAAACTGTTTTTT.

The chain has TRBV7-2 and TRBJ1-1; D remains unclear. V dropped 5 bases and J dropped 6 bases, with 16 bases sitting between them. The CDR3 sequence is 14 residues long. Looked up from germline, CDR1 is SGHTA and CDR2 is FQGNSA. In nucleotides, the CDR3 is TGTGCCAGCAGCCCCGGAGGGAGTGATCCTGAAGCTTTCTTT. Protein product: CASSPGGSDPEAFF.

CDR3 loop: CATRKEGTNTEAFF. CDR3 DNA sequence: TGTGCCACCAGGAAAGAGGGAACGAACACTGAAGCTTTCTTT. The V call is TRBV15, the J call TRBJ1-1; D call uncertain. Germline lookup yields CDR1 LNHNV and CDR2 YYDKDF (reference sequence). The CDR3 covers 14 residues. V lost 6 bases, J lost 1 base, and 12 bases lay in between.